This TCR beta chain was identified in a study of blood T cell repertoires in COVID-19. Whole-study context: COVID-19 samples collected from the United States, Italy and Spain covered acute and convalescent phases. T cells, B-cell-depleted T cells, or PBMCs provided the cDNA or gDNA that served as material.

Authors' processing steps: Amplification from reference gene primers served as the basis for estimated nucleated cell counts. The table came from immunoSEQ multiplex PCR; TCRdb's copy has only in-frame clones and leaves some out. V, J and clone size are taken as reported in that table, and D and trimming were inferred from the DNA itself. The table records over 35,000 clones, 88% of them present only once. There are 15 residues in the CDR3. The germline gives CDR1 SGHTA, CDR2 FQGNSA. V lost 5 bases and J 0 bases, leaving 13 bases between the germline ends. This receptor was obtained from a man in his fifties with acute or convalescent COVID-19. J is TRBJ1-2 and V is TRBV7-2, with D unclear. The sequenced sample consisted of peripheral blood. The CDR3 spells CASSPAAGTNYGYTF. The CDR3 region has the DNA TGTGCCAGCAGCCCGGCGGCGGGGACTAACTATGGCTACACCTTC.